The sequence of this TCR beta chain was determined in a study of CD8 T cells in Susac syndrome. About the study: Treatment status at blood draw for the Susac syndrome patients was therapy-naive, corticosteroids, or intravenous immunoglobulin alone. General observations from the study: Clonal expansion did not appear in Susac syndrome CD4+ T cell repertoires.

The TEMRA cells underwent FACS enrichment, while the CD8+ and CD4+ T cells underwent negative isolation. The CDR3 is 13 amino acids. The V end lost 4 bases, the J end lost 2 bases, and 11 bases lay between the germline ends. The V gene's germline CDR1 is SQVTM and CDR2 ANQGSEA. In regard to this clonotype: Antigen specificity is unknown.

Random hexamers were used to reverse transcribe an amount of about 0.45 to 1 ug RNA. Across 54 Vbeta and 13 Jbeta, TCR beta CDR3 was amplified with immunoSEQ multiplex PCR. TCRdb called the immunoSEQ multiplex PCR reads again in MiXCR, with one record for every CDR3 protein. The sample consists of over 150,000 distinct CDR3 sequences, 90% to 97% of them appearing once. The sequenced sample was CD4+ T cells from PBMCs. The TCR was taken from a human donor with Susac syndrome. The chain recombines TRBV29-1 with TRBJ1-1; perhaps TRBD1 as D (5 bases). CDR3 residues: CSVVVTGNTEAFF. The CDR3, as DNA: TGCAGCGTTGTCGTCACAGGTAACACTGAAGCTTTCTTT.